This T cell receptor beta chain is from a study of OX40 agonist ivuxolimab in advanced cancers. Overall study: A partial response was reached by three patients: one with hepatocellular carcinoma and two with cutaneous melanoma.

This clone appeared a few times. The assay was immunoSEQ multiplex PCR, and TCRdb's table has in-frame clones only and misses some. The table records approximately 58,000 clones, about 86% of them present only once. Patients with a history of autoimmune disease or on systemic immunosuppression were excluded. The V end was cut by 0 bases, the J end by 6 bases, with 16 bases between. Germline V gene sequence: CDR1 SGDLS, CDR2 YYNGEE. This CDR3 region has 16 residues. The TCR sequence derives from an adult with an advanced solid tumor such as melanoma, head and neck, liver or kidney cancer. Material: CD4+ or CD8+ T cells sorted from blood, obtained in a trial of the OX40 agonist ivuxolimab. The genes are TRBV9 and TRBJ2-1; a weak D match, TRBD2 (6 bases). CDR3 in amino acids: CASSVGREAARNEQFF. The CDR3 coding sequence is TGTGCCAGCAGCGTAGGGAGGGAAGCGGCGCGCAATGAGCAGTTCTTC. The whole variable domain, filled in from reference TRBV9 and TRBJ2-1, reads DSGVTQTPKHLITATGQRVTLRCSPRSGDLSVYWYQQSLDQGLQFLIQYYNGEERAKGNILERFSAQQFPDLHSELNLSSLELGDSALYFCASSVGREAARNEQFFGPGTRLTVL.